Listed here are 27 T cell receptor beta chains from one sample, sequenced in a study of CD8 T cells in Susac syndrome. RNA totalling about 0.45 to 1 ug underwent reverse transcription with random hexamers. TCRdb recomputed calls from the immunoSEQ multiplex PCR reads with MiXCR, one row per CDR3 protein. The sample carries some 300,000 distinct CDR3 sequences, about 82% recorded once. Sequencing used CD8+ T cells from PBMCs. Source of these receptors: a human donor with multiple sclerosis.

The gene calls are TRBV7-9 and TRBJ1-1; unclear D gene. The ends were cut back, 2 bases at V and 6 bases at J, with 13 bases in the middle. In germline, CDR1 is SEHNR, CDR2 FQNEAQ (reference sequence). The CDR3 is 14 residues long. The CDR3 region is CASSLSLEFSEAFF. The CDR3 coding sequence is TGTGCCAGCAGCTTATCACTGGAATTTTCTGAAGCTTTCTTT.

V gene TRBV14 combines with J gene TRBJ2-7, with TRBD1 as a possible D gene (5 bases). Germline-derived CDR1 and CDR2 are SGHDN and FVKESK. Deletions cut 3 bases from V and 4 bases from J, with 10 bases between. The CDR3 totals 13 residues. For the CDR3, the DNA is TGTGCCAGCAGCCATCCAGGGTCGTACGAGCAGTACTTC. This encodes CASSHPGSYEQYF.

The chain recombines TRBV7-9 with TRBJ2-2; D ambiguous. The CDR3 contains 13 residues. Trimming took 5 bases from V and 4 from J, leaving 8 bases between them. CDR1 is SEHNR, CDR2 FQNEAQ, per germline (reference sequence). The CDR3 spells CASSADPTGELFF. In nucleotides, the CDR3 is TGTGCCAGCAGCGCGGACCCCACCGGGGAGCTGTTTTTT.

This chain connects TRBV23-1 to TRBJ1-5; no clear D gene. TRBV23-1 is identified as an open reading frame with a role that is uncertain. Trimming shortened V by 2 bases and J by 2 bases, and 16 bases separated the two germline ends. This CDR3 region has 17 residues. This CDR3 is CASSQLPDWPGNQPQHF. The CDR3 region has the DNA TGCGCCAGCAGTCAACTCCCCGATTGGCCCGGCAATCAGCCCCAGCATTTT.

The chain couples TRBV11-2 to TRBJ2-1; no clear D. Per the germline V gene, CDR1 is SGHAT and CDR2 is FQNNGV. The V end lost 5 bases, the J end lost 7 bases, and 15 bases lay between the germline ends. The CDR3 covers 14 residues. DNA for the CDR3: TGTGCCAGCAGCCGCGTGGGTGCCCTAAATGAGCAGTTCTTC. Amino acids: CASSRVGALNEQFF.

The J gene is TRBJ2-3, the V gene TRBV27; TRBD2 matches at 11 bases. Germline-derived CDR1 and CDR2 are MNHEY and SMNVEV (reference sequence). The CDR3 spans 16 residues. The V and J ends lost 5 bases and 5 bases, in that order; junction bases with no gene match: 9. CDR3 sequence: CASSHPTSGNVDTQYF. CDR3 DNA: TGTGCCAGCAGTCACCCGACTAGCGGGAATGTAGATACGCAGTATTTT.

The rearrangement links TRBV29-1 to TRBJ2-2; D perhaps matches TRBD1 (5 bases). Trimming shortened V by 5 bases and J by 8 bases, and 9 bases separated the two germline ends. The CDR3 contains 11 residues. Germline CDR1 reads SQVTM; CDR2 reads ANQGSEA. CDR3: CSVTREGELFF. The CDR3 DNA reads TGCAGCGTTACCAGGGAAGGGGAGCTGTTTTTT.

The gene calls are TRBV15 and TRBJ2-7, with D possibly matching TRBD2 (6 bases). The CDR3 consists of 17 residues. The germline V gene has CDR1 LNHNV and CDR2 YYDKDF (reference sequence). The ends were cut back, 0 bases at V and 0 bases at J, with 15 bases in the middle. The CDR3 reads CATSRDRGGASSYEQYF. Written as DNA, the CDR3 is TGTGCCACCAGCAGAGATCGGGGCGGGGCAAGCTCCTACGAGCAGTACTTC. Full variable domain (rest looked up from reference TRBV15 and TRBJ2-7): DAMVIQNPRYQVTQFGKPVTLSCSQTLNHNVMYWYQQKSSQAPKLLFHYYDKDFNNEADTPDNFQSRRPNTSFCFLDIRSPGLGDTAMYLCATSRDRGGASSYEQYFGPGTRLTVT.

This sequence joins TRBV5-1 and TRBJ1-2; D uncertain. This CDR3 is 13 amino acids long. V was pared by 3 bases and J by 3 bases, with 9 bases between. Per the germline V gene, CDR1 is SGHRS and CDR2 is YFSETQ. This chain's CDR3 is CASSSERHYGYTF. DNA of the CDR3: TGCGCCAGCAGCTCGGAACGACACTATGGCTACACCTTC.

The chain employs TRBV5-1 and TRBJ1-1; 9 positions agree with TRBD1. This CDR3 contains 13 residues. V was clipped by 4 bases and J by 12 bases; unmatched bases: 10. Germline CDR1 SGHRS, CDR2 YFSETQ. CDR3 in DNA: TGCGCCAGCAGCAACTCAGGACAGGGGTTATCTTTCTTT. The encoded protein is CASSNSGQGLSFF.

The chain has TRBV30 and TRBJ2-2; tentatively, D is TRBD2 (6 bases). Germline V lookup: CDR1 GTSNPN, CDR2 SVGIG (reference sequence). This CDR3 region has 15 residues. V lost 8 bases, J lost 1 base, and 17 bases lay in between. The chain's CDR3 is CALEFLAENTGELFF. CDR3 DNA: TGTGCCCTGGAGTTTTTAGCGGAGAACACCGGGGAGCTGTTTTTT.

The CDR3 region is CASSFKGSERAFF. As DNA, the CDR3 is TGTGCCAGCAGTTTCAAGGGGTCGGAGCGAGCTTTCTTT. The chain carries TRBV12-3 or TRBV12-4 and TRBJ1-1; maybe TRBD1 (5 bases). This CDR3 is built from 13 residues. Trimming left V 3 bases short and J 10 bases short, with 15 bases between.

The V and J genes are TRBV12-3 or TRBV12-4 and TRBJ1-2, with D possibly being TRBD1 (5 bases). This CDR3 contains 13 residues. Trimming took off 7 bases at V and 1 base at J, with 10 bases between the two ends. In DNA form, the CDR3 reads TGTGCCAGCACCTCAGGGTTTAACTATGGCTACACCTTC. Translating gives CASTSGFNYGYTF.

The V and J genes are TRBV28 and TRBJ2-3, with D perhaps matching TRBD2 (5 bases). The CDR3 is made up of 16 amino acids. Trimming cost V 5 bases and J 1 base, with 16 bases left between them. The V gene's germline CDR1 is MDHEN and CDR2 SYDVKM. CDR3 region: CASSPFWMEGTDTQYF. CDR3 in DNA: TGTGCCAGCAGTCCTTTTTGGATGGAGGGCACAGATACGCAGTATTTT.

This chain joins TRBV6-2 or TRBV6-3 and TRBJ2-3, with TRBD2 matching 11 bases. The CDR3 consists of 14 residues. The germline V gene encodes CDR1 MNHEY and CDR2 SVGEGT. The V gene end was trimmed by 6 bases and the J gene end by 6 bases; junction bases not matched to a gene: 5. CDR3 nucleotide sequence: TGTGCCAGCAGCCGACTAGCGGGAACCGATACGCAGTATTTT. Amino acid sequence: CASSRLAGTDTQYF.

CDR3 in amino acids: CASSSTWGEGEKLFF. The CDR3 DNA reads TGTGCCAGCAGTTCCACCTGGGGTGAGGGCGAAAAACTGTTTTTT. This chain links TRBV12-3 or TRBV12-4 with TRBJ1-4; D is undetermined. This CDR3 spans 15 amino acids. The ends were cut back, 4 bases at V and 8 bases at J, with 17 bases in the middle.

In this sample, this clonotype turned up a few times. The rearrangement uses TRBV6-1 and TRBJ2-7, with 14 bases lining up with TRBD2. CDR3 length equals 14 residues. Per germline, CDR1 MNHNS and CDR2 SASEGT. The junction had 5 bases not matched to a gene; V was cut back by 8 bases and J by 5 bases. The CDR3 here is CASSPGLAGDEQYF. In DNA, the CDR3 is TGTGCCAGCTCGCCGGGACTAGCGGGAGACGAGCAGTACTTC.

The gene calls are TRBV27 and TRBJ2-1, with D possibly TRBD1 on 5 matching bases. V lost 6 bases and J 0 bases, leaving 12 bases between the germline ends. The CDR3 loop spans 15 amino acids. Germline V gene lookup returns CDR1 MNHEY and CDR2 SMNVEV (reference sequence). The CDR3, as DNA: TGTGCCAGCAGAGACAGTTTAAGCTCCTACAATGAGCAGTTCTTC. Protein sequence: CASRDSLSSYNEQFF.

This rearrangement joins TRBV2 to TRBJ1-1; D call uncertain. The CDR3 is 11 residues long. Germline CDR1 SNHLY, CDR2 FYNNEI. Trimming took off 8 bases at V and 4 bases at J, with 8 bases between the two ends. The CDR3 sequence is CASPGATEAFF. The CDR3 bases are TGTGCCAGCCCCGGCGCCACTGAAGCTTTCTTT.

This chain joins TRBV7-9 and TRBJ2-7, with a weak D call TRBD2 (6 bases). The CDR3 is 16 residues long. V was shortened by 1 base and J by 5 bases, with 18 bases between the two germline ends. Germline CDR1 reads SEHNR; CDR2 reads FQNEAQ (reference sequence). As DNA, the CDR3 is TGTGCCAGCAGCTTAGAGTCGAGCGGGCTTTTCGACGAGCAGTACTTC. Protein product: CASSLESSGLFDEQYF.

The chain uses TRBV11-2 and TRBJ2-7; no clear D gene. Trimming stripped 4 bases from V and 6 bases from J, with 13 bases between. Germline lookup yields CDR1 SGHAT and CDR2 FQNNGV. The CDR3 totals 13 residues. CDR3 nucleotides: TGTGCCAGCAGCTCTTATGCCCCAGCCGAGCAGTACTTC. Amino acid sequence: CASSSYAPAEQYF.

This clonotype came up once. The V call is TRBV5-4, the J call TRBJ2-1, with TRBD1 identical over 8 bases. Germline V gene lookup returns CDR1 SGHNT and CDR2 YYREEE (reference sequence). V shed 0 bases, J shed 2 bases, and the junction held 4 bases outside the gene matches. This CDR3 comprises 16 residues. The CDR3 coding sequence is TGTGCCAGCAGCTTGGACGGACAGGGACCCTACAATGAGCAGTTCTTC. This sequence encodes CASSLDGQGPYNEQFF. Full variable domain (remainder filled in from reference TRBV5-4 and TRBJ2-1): ETGVTQSPTHLIKTRGQQVTLRCSSQSGHNTVSWYQQALGQGPQFIFQYYREEENGRGNFPPRFSGLQFPNYSSELNVNALELDDSALYLCASSLDGQGPYNEQFFGPGTRLTVL.

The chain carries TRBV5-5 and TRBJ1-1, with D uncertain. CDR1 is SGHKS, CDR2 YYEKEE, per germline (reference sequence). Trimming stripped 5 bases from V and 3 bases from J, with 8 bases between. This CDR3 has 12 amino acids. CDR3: CASSPGHTEAFF. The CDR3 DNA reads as TGTGCCAGCAGTCCTGGACACACTGAAGCTTTCTTT.

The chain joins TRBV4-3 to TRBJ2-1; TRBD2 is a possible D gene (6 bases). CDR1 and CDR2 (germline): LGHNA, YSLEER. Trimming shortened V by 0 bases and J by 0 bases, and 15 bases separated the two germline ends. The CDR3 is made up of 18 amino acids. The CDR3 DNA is TGCGCCAGCAGCCAAGACGGACTCGGCGGGGCCTCCTACAATGAGCAGTTCTTC. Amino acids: CASSQDGLGGASYNEQFF.

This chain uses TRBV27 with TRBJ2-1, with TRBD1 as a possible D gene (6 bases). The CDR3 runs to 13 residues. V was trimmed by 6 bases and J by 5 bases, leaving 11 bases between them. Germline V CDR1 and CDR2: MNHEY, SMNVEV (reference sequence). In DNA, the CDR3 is TGTGCCAGCAGAGTAGGGGGTGACAATGAGCAGTTCTTC. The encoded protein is CASRVGGDNEQFF.

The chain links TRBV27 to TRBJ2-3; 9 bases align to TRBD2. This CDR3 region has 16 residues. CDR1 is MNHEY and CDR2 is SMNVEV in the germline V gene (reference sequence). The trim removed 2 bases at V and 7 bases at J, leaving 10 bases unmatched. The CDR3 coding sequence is TGTGCCAGCAGTTTAATGGCGGCGGGAGGGCCGAATACGCAGTATTTT. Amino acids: CASSLMAAGGPNTQYF.

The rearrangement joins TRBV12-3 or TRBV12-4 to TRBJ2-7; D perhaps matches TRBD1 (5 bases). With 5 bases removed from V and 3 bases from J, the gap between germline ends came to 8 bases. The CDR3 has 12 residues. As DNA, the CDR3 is TGTGCCAGCAGTCCAGGGATCTACGAGCAGTACTTC. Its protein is CASSPGIYEQYF.